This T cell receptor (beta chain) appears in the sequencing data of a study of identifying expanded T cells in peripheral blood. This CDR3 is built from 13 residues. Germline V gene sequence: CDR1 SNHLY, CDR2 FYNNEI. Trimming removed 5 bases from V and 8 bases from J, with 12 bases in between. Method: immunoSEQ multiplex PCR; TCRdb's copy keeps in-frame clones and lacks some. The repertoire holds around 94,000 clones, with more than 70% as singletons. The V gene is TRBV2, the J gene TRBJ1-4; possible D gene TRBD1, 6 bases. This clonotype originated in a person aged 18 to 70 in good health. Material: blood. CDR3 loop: CASSRQAGEKLFF. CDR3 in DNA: TGTGCCAGCAGTAGACAGGCGGGGGAAAAACTGTTTTTT.